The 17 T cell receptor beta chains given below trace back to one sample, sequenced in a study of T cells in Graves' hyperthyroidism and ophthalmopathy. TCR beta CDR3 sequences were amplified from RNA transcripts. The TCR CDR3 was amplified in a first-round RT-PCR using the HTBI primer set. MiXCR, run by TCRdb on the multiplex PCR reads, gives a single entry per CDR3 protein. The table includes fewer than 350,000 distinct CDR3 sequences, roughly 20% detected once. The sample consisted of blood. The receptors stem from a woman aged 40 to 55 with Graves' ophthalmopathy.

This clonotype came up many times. In DNA, the CDR3 is TGTGCCAGCAGACAGGACTCTGGGGCCAACGTCCTGACTTTC. Residues: CASRQDSGANVLTF. J is TRBJ2-6 and V is TRBV12-3 or TRBV12-4; the D gene is possibly TRBD1 (5 bases). The germline V and J ends were trimmed by 6 bases and 0 bases, with 6 bases remaining between them. The CDR3 contains 14 residues.

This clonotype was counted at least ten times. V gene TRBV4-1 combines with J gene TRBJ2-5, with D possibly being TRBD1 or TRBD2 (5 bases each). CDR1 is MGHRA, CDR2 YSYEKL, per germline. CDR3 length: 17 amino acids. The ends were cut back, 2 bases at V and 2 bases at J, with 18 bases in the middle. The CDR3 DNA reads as TGCGCCAGCAGCCAACTACCCGGAGGCAGGGTTCAAGAGACCCAGTACTTC. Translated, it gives CASSQLPGGRVQETQYF.

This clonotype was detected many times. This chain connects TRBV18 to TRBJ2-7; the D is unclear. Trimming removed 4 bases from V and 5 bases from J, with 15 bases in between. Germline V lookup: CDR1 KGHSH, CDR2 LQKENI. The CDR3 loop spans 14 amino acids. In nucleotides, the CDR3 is TGTGCCAGCTCACAGTTGCACACGGGCGACGAGCAGTACTTC. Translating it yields CASSQLHTGDEQYF.

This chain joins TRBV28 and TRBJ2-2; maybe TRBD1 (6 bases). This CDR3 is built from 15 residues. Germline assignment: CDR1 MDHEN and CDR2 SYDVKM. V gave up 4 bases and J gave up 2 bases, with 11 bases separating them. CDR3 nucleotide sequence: TGTGCCAGCAGTTCCCGGGACATCAACACCGGGGAGCTGTTTTTT. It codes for CASSSRDINTGELFF.

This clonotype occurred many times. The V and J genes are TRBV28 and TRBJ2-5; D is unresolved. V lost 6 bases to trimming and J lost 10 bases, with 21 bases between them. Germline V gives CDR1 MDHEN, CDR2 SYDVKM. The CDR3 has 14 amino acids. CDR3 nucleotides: TGTGCCAGCAGCTCCTCCACAGCCCAAGGCGTCCAGTACTTC. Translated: CASSSSTAQGVQYF.

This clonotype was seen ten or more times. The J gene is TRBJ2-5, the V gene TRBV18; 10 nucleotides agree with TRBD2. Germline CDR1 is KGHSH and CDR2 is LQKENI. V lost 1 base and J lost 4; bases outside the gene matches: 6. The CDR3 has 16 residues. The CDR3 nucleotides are TGTGCCAGCTCACCACGGAGCGGGAGGGCCGGAGAGACCCAGTACTTC. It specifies CASSPRSGRAGETQYF.

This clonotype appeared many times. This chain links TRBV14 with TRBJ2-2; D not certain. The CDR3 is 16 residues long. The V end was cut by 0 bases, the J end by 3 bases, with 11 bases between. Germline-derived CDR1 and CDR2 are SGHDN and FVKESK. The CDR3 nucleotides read TGTGCCAGCAGCCAAGATCCGGGCTACGACACCGGGGAGCTGTTTTTT. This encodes CASSQDPGYDTGELFF.

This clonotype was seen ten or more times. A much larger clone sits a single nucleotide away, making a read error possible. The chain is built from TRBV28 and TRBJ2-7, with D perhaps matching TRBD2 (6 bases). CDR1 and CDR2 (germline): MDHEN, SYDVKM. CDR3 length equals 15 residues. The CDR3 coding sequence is TGTGCCAGCAGTTTTATACGGGAGAGGAGGCACGAGCAGCACTTC. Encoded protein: CASSFIRERRHEQHF.

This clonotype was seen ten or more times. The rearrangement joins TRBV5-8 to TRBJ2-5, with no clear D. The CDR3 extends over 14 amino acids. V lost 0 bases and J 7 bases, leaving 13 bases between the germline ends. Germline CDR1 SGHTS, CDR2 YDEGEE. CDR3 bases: TGTGCCAGCAGCTTGGCCGCTGGAGTGGGGACCCAGTACTTC. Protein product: CASSLAAGVGTQYF.

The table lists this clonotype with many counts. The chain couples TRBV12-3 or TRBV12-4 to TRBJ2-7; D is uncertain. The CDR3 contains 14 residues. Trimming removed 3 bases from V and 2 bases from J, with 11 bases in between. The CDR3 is CASSFSRTPYEQYF. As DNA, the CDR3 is TGTGCCAGCAGTTTCTCCAGAACCCCCTACGAGCAGTACTTC.

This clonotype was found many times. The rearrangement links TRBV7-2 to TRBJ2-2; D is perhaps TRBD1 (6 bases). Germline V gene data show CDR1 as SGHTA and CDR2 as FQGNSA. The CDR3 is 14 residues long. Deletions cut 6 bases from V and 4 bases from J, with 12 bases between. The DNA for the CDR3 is TGTGCCAGCAGTTTGAGGGGGTCCACCGGGGAGCTGTTTTTT. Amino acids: CASSLRGSTGELFF.

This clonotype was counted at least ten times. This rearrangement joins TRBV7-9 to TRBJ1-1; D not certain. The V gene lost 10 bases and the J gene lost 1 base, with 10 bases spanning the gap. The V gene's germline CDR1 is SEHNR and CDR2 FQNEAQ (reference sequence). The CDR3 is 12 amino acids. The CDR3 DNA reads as TGTGCCACCACGGAGCGGAACACTGAAGCTTTCTTT. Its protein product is CATTERNTEAFF.

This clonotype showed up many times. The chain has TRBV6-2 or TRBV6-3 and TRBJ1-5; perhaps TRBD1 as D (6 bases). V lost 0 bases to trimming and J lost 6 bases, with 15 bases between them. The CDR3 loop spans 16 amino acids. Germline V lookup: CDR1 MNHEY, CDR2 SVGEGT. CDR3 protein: CASSYSLGQGRQPQHF. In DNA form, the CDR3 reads TGTGCCAGCAGTTACTCTCTGGGGCAGGGGCGTCAGCCCCAGCATTTT.

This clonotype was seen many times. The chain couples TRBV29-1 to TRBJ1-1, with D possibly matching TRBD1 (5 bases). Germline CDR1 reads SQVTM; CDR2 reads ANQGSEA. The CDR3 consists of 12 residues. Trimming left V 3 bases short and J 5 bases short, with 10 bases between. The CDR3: CSVDSRGTEAFF. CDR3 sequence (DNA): TGCAGCGTTGACTCACGGGGGACTGAAGCTTTCTTT.

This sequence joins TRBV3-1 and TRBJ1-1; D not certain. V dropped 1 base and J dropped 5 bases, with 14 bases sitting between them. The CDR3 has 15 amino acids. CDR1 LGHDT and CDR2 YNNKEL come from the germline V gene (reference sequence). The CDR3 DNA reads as TGTGCCAGCAGCCAAGGGATCGGGAGAACAACTGAAGCTTTCTTT. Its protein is CASSQGIGRTTEAFF.

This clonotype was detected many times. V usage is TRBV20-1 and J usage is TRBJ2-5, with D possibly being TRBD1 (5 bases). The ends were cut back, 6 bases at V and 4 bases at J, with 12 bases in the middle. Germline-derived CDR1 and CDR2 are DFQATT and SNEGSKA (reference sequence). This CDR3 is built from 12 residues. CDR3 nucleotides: TGCAGTGCCATCACTGGGGCAGAGACCCAGTACTTC. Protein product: CSAITGAETQYF.

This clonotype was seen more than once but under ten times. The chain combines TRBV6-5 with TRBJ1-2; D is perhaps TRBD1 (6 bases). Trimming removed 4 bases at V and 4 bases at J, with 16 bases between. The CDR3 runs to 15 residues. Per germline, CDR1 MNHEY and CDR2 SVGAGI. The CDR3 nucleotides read TGTGCCAGCAGTTCCACAGGGAAAACGGGCTATGGCTACACCTTC. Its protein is CASSSTGKTGYGYTF.